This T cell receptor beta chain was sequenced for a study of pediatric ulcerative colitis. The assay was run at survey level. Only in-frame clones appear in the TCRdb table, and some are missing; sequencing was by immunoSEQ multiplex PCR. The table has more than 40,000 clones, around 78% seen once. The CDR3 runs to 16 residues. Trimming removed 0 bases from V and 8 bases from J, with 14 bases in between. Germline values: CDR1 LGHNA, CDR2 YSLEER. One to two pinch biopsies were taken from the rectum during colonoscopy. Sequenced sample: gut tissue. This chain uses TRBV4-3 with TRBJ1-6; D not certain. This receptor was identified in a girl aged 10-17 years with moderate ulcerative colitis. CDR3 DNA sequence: TGCGCCAGCAGCCAAGATTCGGCAGGCCCTCATTCACCCCTCCACTTT. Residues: CASSQDSAGPHSPLHF.